Included here is one T cell receptor (beta chain) sequence, with context. Its antigen is not identified. Repertoires were generated with immunoSEQ multiplex PCR, while TCRdb's copy carries only in-frame clones and drops some. This table has about 280,000 clones, about 86% appearing once. This specimen belongs to a study of cytomegalovirus exposure and HLA in healthy donors. This CDR3 has 13 amino acids. The ends were cut back, 7 bases at V and 2 bases at J, with 9 bases in the middle. Germline lookup yields CDR1 LNHDA and CDR2 SQIVND (reference sequence). Findings and caveats of the study: The study labeled about 160 TCR beta chains cytomegalovirus-associated. For most TCR sequences rarity was the rule, although some public TCRs occurred in many donors.

The sequence derives from a young woman in good health and CMV-seronegative. The J gene is TRBJ2-1, the V gene TRBV19; no definite D call. Sequenced input: PBMCs. CDR3 sequence: CASNSGPYNEQFF. For the CDR3, the DNA is TGTGCCAGTAATAGTGGTCCCTACAATGAGCAGTTCTTC.